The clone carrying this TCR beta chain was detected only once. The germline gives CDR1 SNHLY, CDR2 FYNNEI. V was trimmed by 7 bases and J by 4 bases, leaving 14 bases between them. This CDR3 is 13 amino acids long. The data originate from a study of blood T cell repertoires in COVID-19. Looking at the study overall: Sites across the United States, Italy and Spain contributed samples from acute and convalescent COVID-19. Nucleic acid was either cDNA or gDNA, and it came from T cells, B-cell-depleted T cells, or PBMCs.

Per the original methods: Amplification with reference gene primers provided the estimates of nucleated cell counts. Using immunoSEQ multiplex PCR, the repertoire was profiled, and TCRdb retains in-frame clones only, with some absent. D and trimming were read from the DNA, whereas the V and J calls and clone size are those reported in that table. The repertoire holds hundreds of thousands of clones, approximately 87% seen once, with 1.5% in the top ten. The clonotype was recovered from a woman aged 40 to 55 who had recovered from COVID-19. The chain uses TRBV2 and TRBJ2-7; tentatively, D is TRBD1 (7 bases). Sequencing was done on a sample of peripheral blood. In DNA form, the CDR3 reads TGTGCCAGCAACAAGGGGGCGGGGTACGAGCAGTACTTC. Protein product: CASNKGAGYEQYF. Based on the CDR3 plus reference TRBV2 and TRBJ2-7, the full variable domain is EPEVTQTPSHQVTQMGQEVILRCVPISNHLYFYWYRQILGQKVEFLVSFYNNEISEKSEIFDDQFSVERPDGSNFTLKIRSTKLEDSAMYFCASNKGAGYEQYFGPGTRLTVT.